This TCR beta chain was sequenced in a study of cytomegalovirus exposure and HLA in healthy donors. Study-wide points: Analysis performed later found more than 15,000 TCR beta sequences associated with HLA alleles at 0.05 false discovery rate. A later look showed TCR association rates differing by HLA locus, highest for DRB1 and lowest for HLA-C. Within a later analysis, the majority of CMV-associated TCR beta chains appeared HLA-restricted.

Germline CDR1 and CDR2: MNHNS and SASEGT. The J segment lost 2 bases and the V segment lost 1 base, leaving 7 bases of the junction unmatched. The CDR3 sequence is 16 residues long. 13 Jbeta primers and 60 Vbeta primers were used for the PCR. Only in-frame clones appear in the TCRdb table, and some are missing; sequencing was by immunoSEQ multiplex PCR. The sample has some 130,000 clones, roughly 63% seen once. Concerning this clone itself: What it binds is not known.

All donors participated as healthy donors of bone marrow. This receptor was identified in a man between 25 and 39 years old in good health and CMV-seropositive. Sequencing was performed on PBMCs. The V and J genes are TRBV6-1 and TRBJ2-7, with 8 bases matching TRBD1. The CDR3 DNA follows: TGTGCCAGCAGTGAAGGATCCGGGACAGGTACCTACGAGCAGTACTTC. Translated, it gives CASSEGSGTGTYEQYF.